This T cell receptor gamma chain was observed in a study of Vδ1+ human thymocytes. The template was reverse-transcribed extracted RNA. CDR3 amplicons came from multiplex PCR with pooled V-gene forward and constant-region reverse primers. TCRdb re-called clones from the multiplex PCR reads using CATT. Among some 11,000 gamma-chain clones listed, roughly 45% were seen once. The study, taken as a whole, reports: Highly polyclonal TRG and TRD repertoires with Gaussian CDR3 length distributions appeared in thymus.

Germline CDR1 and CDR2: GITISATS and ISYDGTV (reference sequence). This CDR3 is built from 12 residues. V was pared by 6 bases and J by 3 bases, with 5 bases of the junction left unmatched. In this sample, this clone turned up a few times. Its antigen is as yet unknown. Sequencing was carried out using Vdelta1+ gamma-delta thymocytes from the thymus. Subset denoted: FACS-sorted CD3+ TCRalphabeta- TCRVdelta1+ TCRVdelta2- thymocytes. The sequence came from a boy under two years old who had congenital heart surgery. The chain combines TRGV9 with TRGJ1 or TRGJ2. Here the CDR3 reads CALWTTYYKKLF. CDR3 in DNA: TGTGCCTTGTGGACCACTTATTATAAGAAACTCTTT.